The clone carrying this TCR beta chain has ten or more counts. Its antigen is not identified. The data were taken from a study of spatial heterogeneity in lung cancer. At the level of the study: The study observed each unique TCR and UMI combination more than ten times on average in raw reads.

TCRdb recomputed calls from the 5' RACE reads with MiXCR, one row per CDR3 protein. The data show over 90,000 distinct CDR3 sequences, over 8.5% seen once. The length of the CDR3 is 14 residues. V was pared by 2 bases and J by 4 bases, with 11 bases between. Per germline, CDR1 SGHAT and CDR2 FQNNGV. Study conclusions and caveats: More often at tumor resection than at routine follow-up, ubiquitous expanded tumor TCRs were detected in the blood.

Time point described: sample taken at primary tumor resection. The study sequenced unsorted whole RNA from tumor, nontumor lung or frozen PBMC. The input for sequencing was PBMCs, taken at surgery. This chain links TRBV11-2 with TRBJ2-5, with D possibly being TRBD1 or TRBD2 (5 bases each). The sequence derives from a male donor with early-stage non-small cell lung cancer. DNA of the CDR3: TGTGCCAGCAGCTTAAGCGTGGGGGTAGAGACCCAGTACTTC. This translates into CASSLSVGVETQYF.